This T cell receptor beta chain emerged from a study of CD8 T cells in Susac syndrome. cDNA came from around 0.5 to 1 ug RNA primed by random hexamers. One entry per CDR3 protein results from TCRdb running MiXCR on the immunoSEQ multiplex PCR reads. The sample holds more than 80,000 distinct CDR3 sequences; around 94% are singletons and the top ten take approximately 0.41%. The germline V gene has CDR1 LNHNV and CDR2 YYDKDF (reference sequence). The ends were cut back, 4 bases at V and 6 bases at J, with 21 bases in the middle. The CDR3 contains 17 residues. The chain has TRBV15 and TRBJ2-2; possibly TRBD2 for D (6 bases). Specimen: CD8+ T cells from PBMCs. The TCR originated in a human donor with Susac syndrome. The CDR3 DNA follows: TGTGCCACCAGCACGGGGCGCGTGTGGGGGGTCGCCGGGGAGCTGTTTTTT. The encoded protein is CATSTGRVWGVAGELFF.